These 22 T cell receptor beta chains share one sample of origin, sequenced in a study of T cells in Graves' hyperthyroidism and ophthalmopathy. TCR beta CDR3 region amplification was performed from RNA transcripts. Primed by the HTBI set, a first-round RT-PCR was run on the TCR CDR3. TCRdb redid the calling of the multiplex PCR reads with MiXCR, one entry per CDR3 protein. This table holds 500,000 to 700,000 distinct CDR3 sequences, over 15% found once. Input material: blood. These TCRs come from a woman younger than 35 with Graves' hyperthyroidism.

This clonotype was picked up many times. V and J are TRBV24-1 and TRBJ2-5; no definite D call. The CDR3 spans 14 residues. With 6 bases removed from V and 2 bases from J, the gap between germline ends came to 12 bases. Germline loops: CDR1 KGHDR, CDR2 SFDVKD. CDR3 sequence (DNA): TGTGCCACCAGTCGACCAGGAAATCAAGAGACCCAGTACTTC. Translation gives CATSRPGNQETQYF.

This sequence joins TRBV12-3 or TRBV12-4 and TRBJ2-1, with 10 bases matching TRBD2. V lost 2 bases to trimming and J lost 9 bases; unmatched junction nucleotides: 7. The CDR3 consists of 15 residues. The CDR3, as DNA: TGTGCCAGCAGTTTACTAAGCGGGGGGGCAGCTGAGCAGTTCTTC. It codes for CASSLLSGGAAEQFF.

This clonotype was counted only a few times. The CDR3 coding sequence is TGTGCCAGCAGCAGGGAAAACGAGCAGTACTTC. This translates into CASSRENEQYF. The gene calls are TRBV7-8 and TRBJ2-7, with D unclear. V lost 5 bases and J 5 bases, leaving 7 bases between the germline ends. The CDR3 is 11 residues long. Per the germline V gene, CDR1 is SGHVS and CDR2 is FQNEAQ. The variable domain in full, completed from reference TRBV7-8 and TRBJ2-7, reads GAGVSQSPRYKVAKRGQDVALRCDPISGHVSLFWYQQALGQGPEFLTYFQNEAQLDKSGLPSDRFFAERPEGSVSTLKIQRTQQEDSAVYLCASSRENEQYFGPGTRLTVT.

V is TRBV28 and J is TRBJ1-5; D may be TRBD1 (5 bases). The CDR3 sequence is 14 residues long. Trimming left V 6 bases short and J 1 base short, with 10 bases between. Germline lookup yields CDR1 MDHEN and CDR2 SYDVKM. The CDR3 sequence is CASRNTGSNQPQHF. The CDR3 DNA is TGTGCCAGCAGGAACACAGGCAGCAATCAGCCCCAGCATTTT.

This clonotype has ten or more counts. The chain joins TRBV20-1 to TRBJ1-1, with D maybe TRBD1 (5 bases). CDR1 and CDR2 from the germline V gene are DFQATT and SNEGSKA (reference sequence). The V and J ends lost 3 bases and 1 base respectively, with 6 bases between them. This CDR3 comprises 12 residues. CDR3 region: CSASRGNTEAFF. CDR3 DNA: TGCAGTGCTAGTAGGGGGAACACTGAAGCTTTCTTT.

The CDR3 DNA follows: TGTGCCATCAGTGGAACGAGTGTAGACTACGAGCAGTACTTC. It encodes CAISGTSVDYEQYF. The chain recombines TRBV10-3 with TRBJ2-7; D unclear. Germline CDR1 is ENHRY and CDR2 is SYGVKD. The CDR3 extends over 14 amino acids. Trimming removed 4 bases from V and 3 bases from J, with 13 bases in between.

This clonotype occurred many times. The chain uses TRBV12-3 or TRBV12-4 and TRBJ1-6; 9 nucleotides line up with TRBD1. J gave up 13 bases and V 7 bases, and 11 bases lay outside the gene matches. CDR3 length: 14 amino acids. CDR3 amino acids: CASTPTGGGLPLHF. CDR3 nucleotides: TGTGCCAGCACTCCGACAGGGGGGGGTTTGCCCCTCCACTTT.

This clonotype has at least ten counts. The chain couples TRBV11-2 to TRBJ1-1, with a weak D call TRBD1 (5 bases). V lost 0 bases and J lost 12, with 14 bases in between. In germline, CDR1 is SGHAT, CDR2 FQNNGV. The CDR3 runs to 13 residues. This CDR3 reads CASSLDLAGKTFF. The CDR3 bases are TGTGCCAGCAGCTTAGACTTGGCAGGGAAAACTTTCTTT.

On this clonotype: This may stem from a read error, because a much larger clone lies one nucleotide away. The chain joins TRBV11-3 to TRBJ2-1; D is uncertain. Trimming removed 5 bases from V and 10 bases from J, with 12 bases in between. The germline V gene has CDR1 SGHNT and CDR2 YENEEA. The CDR3 runs to 12 residues. Written as DNA, the CDR3 is TGTGCCAGCAGCCCCACCTCCGGGGAGCAGTTCTTC. Encoded protein: CASSPTSGEQFF.

This clonotype came up many times. J is TRBJ2-1 and V is TRBV20-1, with 7 bases aligning to TRBD2. V was clipped by 2 bases and J by 9 bases; unmatched bases: 10. Germline CDR1 is DFQATT and CDR2 is SNEGSKA (reference sequence). The CDR3 is made up of 14 amino acids. In DNA, the CDR3 is TGCAGTGCTAGAAAGGGCGGGAGTAGGGTTGAGCAGTTCTTC. It codes for CSARKGGSRVEQFF.

With respect to this clonotype: A clone one base away is much larger, so this may be a read error. The chain is built from TRBV7-8 and TRBJ2-1, with D tentatively TRBD1 or TRBD2 (5 bases each). The germline CDR1 and CDR2 sequences are SGHVS and FQNEAQ. The CDR3 runs 16 residues. As DNA, the CDR3 is TGTGCCAGCAGCTTAGGTAGAGGGGCCTCCCACAATGAGCAGTTCTTC. It yields the protein CASSLGRGASHNEQFF.

The chain carries TRBV3-1 and TRBJ2-5; D might be TRBD2 (6 bases). Deletions cut 4 bases from V and 5 bases from J, with 11 bases between. The CDR3 is 13 residues long. Germline CDR1 reads LGHDT; CDR2 reads YNNKEL (reference sequence). CDR3 in DNA: TGTGCCAGCAGCCGAACTAGCCCCGAGACCCAGTACTTC. This codes for CASSRTSPETQYF.

The rearrangement links TRBV7-9 to TRBJ1-4, with 7 bases lining up with TRBD1. The CDR3 totals 14 residues. Trimming at V came to 5 bases and at J to 8 bases, leaving 8 bases not matched to a gene. Germline lookup yields CDR1 SEHNR and CDR2 FQNEAQ (reference sequence). The CDR3 is CASSPQGELEKLFF. CDR3 sequence (DNA): TGTGCCAGCAGCCCGCAGGGGGAGTTAGAAAAACTGTTTTTT.

This clonotype was picked up many times. This sequence joins TRBV20-1 and TRBJ1-4; D is unresolved. Germline V CDR1 and CDR2: DFQATT, SNEGSKA (reference sequence). V lost 6 bases, J lost 8 bases, and 7 bases lay in between. The CDR3 has 10 residues. The CDR3 coding sequence is TGCAGTGCCCGGGAGGAAAAACTGTTTTTT. Translating gives CSAREEKLFF.

This clonotype was counted many times. CDR3 DNA sequence: TGCAGTGCTAGACCCCGGACTAGCGGGAGGAGGGTTGAGCAGTTCTTC. It yields the protein CSARPRTSGRRVEQFF. The chain combines TRBV20-1 with TRBJ2-1; 14 bases match TRBD2. The CDR3 is 16 amino acids. The junction had 9 bases not matched to a gene; V was cut back by 2 bases and J by 9 bases. Germline V lookup: CDR1 DFQATT, CDR2 SNEGSKA (reference sequence).

In regard to this clonotype: This likely comes from a read error, as the CDR3 has no conserved phenylalanine or tryptophan at its end. The chain couples TRBV28 to TRBJ2-1, with 13 bases lining up with TRBD2. With V trimmed by 5 bases and J by 2 bases, 9 bases remained unmatched. The CDR3 length is 18 residues. The germline gives CDR1 MDHEN, CDR2 SYDVKM. The CDR3 coding sequence is TGTGCCAGCAGTCCTCGGACTAGCGGGAGAGGTCCCTACAATGAGCAGTTCTCC. This translates into CASSPRTSGRGPYNEQFS.

The chain carries TRBV5-1 and TRBJ2-7; 8 nucleotides agree with TRBD2. TRBJ2-1 explains the end of the DNA better; the J call may be wrong. The CDR3 loop spans 14 amino acids. CDR1 and CDR2 from the germline V gene are SGHRS and YFSETQ. CDR3 in DNA: TGCGCCAGCAGTAGCGGGGACTTCACCTACGAGCAGTTCTTC. This translates into CASSSGDFTYEQFF.

This clonotype was detected ten times or more. This chain joins TRBV7-9 and TRBJ1-4; D unclear. Germline CDR1 is SEHNR and CDR2 is FQNEAQ (reference sequence). This CDR3 contains 14 residues. V shed 3 bases and J shed 3 bases, with 8 bases lying between them. For the CDR3, the DNA is TGTGCCAGCAGCTTCGACGGCCCTAATGAAAAACTGTTTTTT. This encodes CASSFDGPNEKLFF.

The chain is built from TRBV5-6 and TRBJ2-4; a weak D match, TRBD1 (5 bases). The germline V and J ends were trimmed by 2 bases and 8 bases, with 11 bases remaining between them. The length of the CDR3 is 13 residues. Germline loops: CDR1 SGHDT, CDR2 YYEEEE. The CDR3 DNA follows: TGTGCCAGCAGCTTTCAGGGTCAGTACATTCAGTACTTC. It codes for CASSFQGQYIQYF.

In this sample, this clonotype turned up many times. V is TRBV11-2 and J is TRBJ2-7, with 14 bases aligning to TRBD2. Per the germline V gene, CDR1 is SGHAT and CDR2 is FQNNGV. V shed 5 bases and J 7 bases; nucleotides not matched to a gene: 10. This CDR3 is built from 16 residues. The CDR3 spells CASSALTSGRAWEQYF. The CDR3 DNA reads as TGTGCCAGCAGCGCGCTGACTAGCGGGAGGGCTTGGGAGCAGTACTTC.

This clonotype came up a few times. The chain combines TRBV7-2 with TRBJ2-2; weak D call: TRBD1 (6 bases). In germline, CDR1 is SGHTA, CDR2 FQGNSA. Between the trimmed V and J ends, which lost 6 bases and 1 base, there was a span of 15 bases. The CDR3 has 16 amino acids. This chain's CDR3 is CASSRDGTMNTGELFF. Here the CDR3 DNA reads TGTGCCAGCAGTCGAGACGGGACAATGAACACCGGGGAGCTGTTTTTT.

The CDR3: CASSIRTSGIVDTQYF. The DNA for the CDR3 is TGTGCCAGCAGTATCCGGACTAGCGGGATCGTAGATACGCAGTATTTT. V and J are TRBV12-3 or TRBV12-4 and TRBJ2-3, with TRBD2 matching 12 bases. Trimming removed 5 bases from V and 5 bases from J; junction bases left unmatched: 8. The CDR3 length is 16 residues.